The 16 T cell receptor beta chains given below trace back to one sample, sequenced in a study of human T cells and chemical hapten exposure (dated by TCRdb to about 2021). Per the publication, the time point label means: patch test 2, 6 weeks after DPC sensitization. The label giving this sample's treatment or condition can be read as: therapeutic diphenylcyclopropenone sensitization with weekly scalp DPC. Library preparation employed RACE. Sequencing took place on a NextSeq 500. TCRdb itself trimmed the public reads at Q25 with fastp, ran MiXCR and retained productive beta chains. One record per CDR3 amino acid sequence lists the most common genes and DNA. The sample table holds tens of thousands of distinct CDR3 sequences, of which 10% were seen once. The ten largest clones capture around 6.8% of the sample. The source material was whole blood, sampled in connection with sensitization to the hapten diphenylcyclopropenone (DPC). The receptors come from a woman in her forties or fifties with alopecia areata. Some clones in this sample may be carry-over from other donors' samples.

This clonotype was picked up many times. The chain joins TRBV19 to TRBJ2-1, with unresolved D. The CDR3 covers 12 residues. CDR1 is LNHDA, CDR2 SQIVND, per germline (reference sequence). The V and J ends lost 3 bases and 3 bases respectively, with 3 bases between them. CDR3: CASSMVYNEQFF. CDR3 DNA: TGTGCCAGTAGTATGGTCTACAATGAGCAGTTCTTC.

The table lists this clonotype with many counts. This chain joins TRBV4-1 and TRBJ1-2; the match to TRBD1 covers 7 bases. CDR3 size: 15 residues. V trimming: 1 base; J trimming: 8 bases; junction bases outside the gene matches: 10. Germline CDR1 is MGHRA and CDR2 is YSYEKL. CDR3 region: CASSQGRGQIQGYTF. The CDR3 region has the DNA TGCGCCAGCAGCCAAGGAAGGGGGCAGATCCAAGGCTACACCTTC.

This clonotype turned up a few times. The CDR3 sequence is CASSFLGVELFF. The CDR3 nucleotides read TGTGCCAGCAGTTTTTTAGGTGTGGAGCTGTTTTTT. This chain uses TRBV6-5 with TRBJ2-2; no clear D gene. The germline gives CDR1 MNHEY, CDR2 SVGAGI. The CDR3 is 12 residues long. The ends were cut back, 4 bases at V and 10 bases at J, with 10 bases in the middle.

This clonotype was seen ten or more times. This rearrangement joins TRBV10-3 to TRBJ2-1; D is uncertain. The CDR3 loop spans 11 amino acids. The germline V gene encodes CDR1 ENHRY and CDR2 SYGVKD. Trimming took off 5 bases at V and 5 bases at J, with 4 bases between the two ends. CDR3 in DNA: TGTGCCATCAGTCTGAACAATGAGCAGTTCTTC. Translated: CAISLNNEQFF.

About this clonotype itself: This may be a read error: a much more frequent sequence differs by one nucleotide. J is TRBJ2-1 and V is TRBV11-2; 7 bases are shared with TRBD1. The tail of the sequence fits TRBJ2-7 better, so the J call may be wrong. The CDR3 runs 14 residues. Per germline, CDR1 SGHAT and CDR2 FQNNGV. The CDR3 region is CASSLLQGRNEQYF. Written as DNA, the CDR3 is TGTGCCAGCAGCTTACTACAGGGGAGAAATGAGCAGTACTTC.

This clonotype has only a few counts. This chain links TRBV18 with TRBJ2-3; perhaps TRBD2 as D (6 bases). Germline V gene sequence: CDR1 KGHSH, CDR2 LQKENI. Deletions cut 3 bases from V and 3 bases from J, with 13 bases between. The CDR3 has 15 residues. The CDR3 coding sequence is TGTGCCAGCTCACCTAAGGAGGGCGGTACAGATACGCAGTATTTT. Translated: CASSPKEGGTDTQYF.

V usage is TRBV3-1 and J usage is TRBJ2-1, with D unclear. Between the trimmed V and J ends, which lost 3 bases and 10 bases, there was a span of 10 bases. Per the germline V gene, CDR1 is LGHDT and CDR2 is YNNKEL (reference sequence). CDR3 length: 12 residues. CDR3 in DNA: TGTGCCAGCAGCCATACGACCGGCGAGCAGTTCTTC. The encoded protein is CASSHTTGEQFF.

A word on this clonotype: This sequence may be a read error, since a much larger clone differs from it by one base. The V and J genes are TRBV11-2 and TRBJ2-7, with a tentative D call TRBD1 (5 bases). This CDR3 comprises 16 residues. Germline V gene sequence: CDR1 SGHAT, CDR2 FQNNGV. CDR3 in amino acids: CVSSSATGVIFYEQYF. CDR3 nucleotide sequence: TGTGTCAGCAGCTCCGCCACAGGAGTTATCTTCTACGAGCAGTACTTC.

This clonotype was recorded many times. This chain uses TRBV7-9 with TRBJ2-6; no clear D. Germline V CDR1 and CDR2: SEHNR, FQNEAQ (reference sequence). This CDR3 has 15 amino acids. V lost 5 bases, J lost 1 base, and 9 bases lay in between. The CDR3 protein is CASSRGVSGANVLTF. DNA of the CDR3: TGTGCCAGCAGCCGTGGGGTTTCTGGGGCCAACGTCCTGACTTTC. Full variable domain (outside the CDR3, taken from reference TRBV7-9 and TRBJ2-6): DTGVSQNPRHKITKRGQNVTFRCDPISEHNRLYWYRQTLGQGPEFLTYFQNEAQLEKSRLLSDRFSAERPKGSFSTLEIQRTEQGDSAMYLCASSRGVSGANVLTFGAGSRLTVL.

This clonotype was seen more than once but under ten times. The chain joins TRBV12-3 or TRBV12-4 to TRBJ2-4, with TRBD2 identical over 14 bases. Unmatched junction bases numbered 10, after V lost 6 bases and J lost 3 bases. This CDR3 comprises 18 residues. The CDR3: CASRQTSGRALVKNIQYF. DNA of the CDR3: TGTGCCAGCAGACAGACTAGCGGGAGGGCCCTAGTCAAAAACATTCAGTACTTC.

At least ten counts were recorded for this clonotype. The chain is built from TRBV13 and TRBJ2-7; D possibly corresponds to TRBD1 (6 bases). The CDR3 has 13 residues. Deletions cut 5 bases from V and 7 bases from J, with 15 bases between. Germline V gene sequence: CDR1 PRHDT, CDR2 FYEKMQ (reference sequence). The CDR3 sequence: CASSGTSAEEQYF. CDR3 sequence (DNA): TGTGCCAGCAGCGGGACATCGGCAGAGGAGCAGTACTTC.

This clonotype was found many times. The V and J genes are TRBV6-5 and TRBJ1-1, with D uncertain. V was trimmed by 7 bases and J by 4 bases, leaving 16 bases between them. The CDR3 sequence is 14 residues long. Germline-derived CDR1 and CDR2 are MNHEY and SVGAGI. The CDR3 reads CASTKGRGRTEAFF. In DNA form, the CDR3 reads TGTGCCAGCACCAAAGGGAGAGGGCGCACTGAAGCTTTCTTT.

This clonotype occurred many times. The genes are TRBV29-1 and TRBJ1-2; TRBD1 aligns across 8 bases. Trimming removed 7 bases from V and 3 bases from J; junction bases left unmatched: 4. Germline lookup yields CDR1 SQVTM and CDR2 ANQGSEA. The CDR3 runs to 12 residues. Here the CDR3 reads CSADRGYYGYTF. The CDR3 DNA follows: TGCAGCGCCGACAGGGGTTACTATGGCTACACCTTC.

The sample holds many counts of this clonotype. The rearrangement uses TRBV14 and TRBJ1-2; D is uncertain. V lost 4 bases and J 4 bases, leaving 16 bases between the germline ends. This CDR3 has 15 amino acids. Germline values: CDR1 SGHDN, CDR2 FVKESK. The CDR3 protein is CASSPRISPSYGYTF. For the CDR3, the DNA is TGTGCCAGCAGCCCTAGGATTAGCCCATCCTATGGCTACACCTTC.

V and J are TRBV29-1 and TRBJ2-5; D gene uncertain. This CDR3 has 9 amino acids. Per germline, CDR1 SQVTM and CDR2 ANQGSEA. The V end lost 4 bases, the J end lost 4 bases, and 1 base lay between the germline ends. The DNA of the CDR3 is TGCAGCGTTGGAGAGACCCAGTACTTC. It specifies CSVGETQYF.

This chain joins TRBV30 and TRBJ2-3; TRBD1 matches 8 bases. V lost 7 bases to trimming and J lost 6 bases; unmatched junction nucleotides: 18. Germline loops: CDR1 GTSNPN, CDR2 SVGIG (reference sequence). This CDR3 is 16 amino acids long. The CDR3 is CAYQTGVQLRGDTQYF. The CDR3 DNA is TGTGCCTACCAGACAGGGGTACAGCTACGGGGGGATACGCAGTATTTT.